This T cell receptor beta chain was sequenced in a study of shared clonotypes between healthy human individuals. Study observations and caveats: Non-shared clonotypes showed lower generation probabilities than clonotypes common to all four donors.

CD8 cells classed as naive were CD45RO-negative and positively selected for CCR7, excluding terminally differentiated effector memory CD45RA+ cells. Methods used by the authors: Owing to the provision of junction-only sequences devoid of quality scores by immunoSEQ, filtering differed. The repertoire was sequenced with immunoSEQ multiplex PCR; TCRdb's copy has only in-frame clones and lacks some. That table is the source of V, J and clone size, and D and trimming were worked out from the DNA. The sample shows around 2,000,000 clones, over 85% of them seen only once. With regard to this clone: As yet, its antigen is unknown.

The V end was cut by 4 bases, the J end by 9 bases, with 11 bases between. Germline V gene lookup returns CDR1 SGHRS and CDR2 YFSETQ. The CDR3 runs to 12 residues. Sequencing input: naive CD8+ T cells sorted from blood. The TCR sequence derives from a man younger than 35 in good health. V is TRBV5-1 and J is TRBJ2-1; TRBD1 might be the D (6 bases). The CDR3 protein is CASSPTGSEQFF. The DNA for the CDR3 is TGCGCCAGCAGCCCCACAGGGAGTGAGCAGTTCTTC.